This TCR beta chain was observed in a study of T cell responses to AZD1222 COVID-19 vaccine. Study-level findings and limits: Increases in Spike-specific TCR breadth and depth were seen after two AZD1222 doses. It was only a handful of AZD1222 recipients who were seropositive at baseline. In all cases, repertoires were sampled only after the peak T cell response. There were vaccine-associated CD4 TCRs across spike, dominant at 160-218 and 743-854.

TCRdb's copy holds only in-frame clones and misses some; the assay was immunoSEQ multiplex PCR. The sample contains 130,000 to 150,000 clones, about 87% of which appear only once. A word on this clone: Its target is unknown.

Trimming shortened V by 0 bases and J by 3 bases, and 19 bases separated the two germline ends. Per the germline V gene, CDR1 is LGHNA and CDR2 is YNFKEQ. The CDR3 length is 18 residues. V is TRBV4-2 and J is TRBJ2-3, with D possibly TRBD2 on 6 matching bases. Material: peripheral blood, obtained on day 0 of AZD1222 vaccination. The origin of this receptor is an adult in good health. CDR3 sequence (DNA): TGTGCCAGCAGCCAAGATGGGGGGTTGCTTATCGGTACAGATACGCAGTATTTT. Translation: CASSQDGGLLIGTDTQYF.